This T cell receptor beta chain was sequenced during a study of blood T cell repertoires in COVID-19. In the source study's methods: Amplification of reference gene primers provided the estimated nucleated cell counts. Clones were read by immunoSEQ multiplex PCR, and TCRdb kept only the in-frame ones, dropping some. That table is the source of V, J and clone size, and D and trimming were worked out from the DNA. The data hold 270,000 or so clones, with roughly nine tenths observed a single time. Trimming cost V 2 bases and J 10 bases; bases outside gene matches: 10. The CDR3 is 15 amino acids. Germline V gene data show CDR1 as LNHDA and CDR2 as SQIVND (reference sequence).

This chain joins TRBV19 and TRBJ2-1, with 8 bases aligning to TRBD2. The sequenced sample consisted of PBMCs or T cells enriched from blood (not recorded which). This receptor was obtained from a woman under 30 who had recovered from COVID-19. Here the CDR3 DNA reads TGTGCCAGTAGTATAAAAGCGGGAGCCCGCAGGGAGCAGTTCTTC. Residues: CASSIKAGARREQFF.